These T cell receptor beta chains were read from a single sample in a study of TIL therapy for anti-PD-1-resistant metastatic lung cancer. Produced via immunoSEQ multiplex PCR; TCRdb's table is partial and in-frame only. The sample lists some 13,000 clones, about three fifths occurring once. The source material was tumor tissue, sampled at baseline. The receptors come from a woman aged 25-80 years with non-small cell lung cancer. CDR3s include the opening cysteine and the closing phenylalanine or tryptophan. The order of the fields is CDR3 protein, CDR3 DNA, J gene, clone size, D gene, V gene. D genes are given only for firm matches. Some rows have no size entry. The others give once, few or many, or a class for an expanded clone.

cdr3_aa: CSVGTDNTEAFF; cdr3_nt: TGCAGCGTAGGGACAGACAACACTGAAGCTTTCTTT; j_call: TRBJ1-1; clone_size: -; d_call: TRBD1; v_call: TRBV29-1
cdr3_aa: CAGFDGNTIYF; cdr3_nt: TGTGCCGGGTTTGATGGAAACACCATATATTTT; j_call: TRBJ1-3; clone_size: -; d_call: -; v_call: TRBV2
cdr3_aa: CASSQEQGAGANVLTF; cdr3_nt: TGCGCCAGCAGCCAAGAACAGGGAGCTGGGGCCAACGTCCTGACTTTC; j_call: TRBJ2-6; clone_size: -; d_call: -; v_call: TRBV4-1
cdr3_aa: CASSYFPILNTEAFF; cdr3_nt: TGTGCCAGCAGTTACTTCCCAATTTTGAACACTGAAGCTTTCTTT; j_call: TRBJ1-1; clone_size: -; d_call: -; v_call: TRBV6-6
cdr3_aa: CASSLSGSGNEQFF; cdr3_nt: TGTGCCAGCAGCTTAAGCGGGAGTGGAAATGAGCAGTTCTTC; j_call: TRBJ2-1; clone_size: medium-sized; d_call: TRBD2; v_call: TRBV7-9
cdr3_aa: CATRRDSHSNQPQHF; cdr3_nt: TGTGCCACCCGGAGGGACAGCCATAGCAATCAGCCCCAGCATTTT; j_call: TRBJ1-5; clone_size: few; d_call: TRBD1; v_call: TRBV6-5
cdr3_aa: CASFQWGQTGRDGYTF; cdr3_nt: TGTGCCAGCTTCCAGTGGGGCCAAACGGGACGGGATGGCTACACCTTC; j_call: TRBJ1-2; clone_size: -; d_call: -; v_call: TRBV28
cdr3_aa: CASSIQVDRTNEKLFF; cdr3_nt: TGTGCCAGTAGTATCCAAGTGGACAGAACTAATGAAAAACTGTTTTTT; j_call: TRBJ1-4; clone_size: -; d_call: -; v_call: TRBV19
cdr3_aa: CSVAWQGRAQYF; cdr3_nt: TGCAGCGTAGCCTGGCAGGGACGGGCGCAGTACTTC; j_call: TRBJ2-5; clone_size: -; d_call: -; v_call: TRBV29-1
cdr3_aa: CASSLAGTDTQYF; cdr3_nt: TGTGCCAGCAGTTTAGCGGGCACAGATACGCAGTATTTT; j_call: TRBJ2-3; clone_size: -; d_call: -; v_call: TRBV6-5
cdr3_aa: CASSTRTSGGLVTTGELFF; cdr3_nt: TGTGCCAGCAGCACTAGGACTAGCGGGGGGTTAGTTACCACCGGGGAGCTGTTTTTT; j_call: TRBJ2-2; clone_size: -; d_call: TRBD2; v_call: TRBV11-2
cdr3_aa: CASSLEGDLNTEAFF; cdr3_nt: TGCGCCAGCAGCTTGGAAGGGGACTTGAACACTGAAGCTTTCTTT; j_call: TRBJ1-1; clone_size: few; d_call: -; v_call: TRBV5-1
cdr3_aa: CASSVGISGNTIYF; cdr3_nt: TGTGCCAGCAGTGTCGGGATCTCTGGAAACACCATATATTTT; j_call: TRBJ1-3; clone_size: -; d_call: -; v_call: TRBV2
cdr3_aa: CASSQGLSGSYNEQFF; cdr3_nt: TGCGCCAGCAGCCAAGGATTGTCGGGTTCCTACAATGAGCAGTTCTTC; j_call: TRBJ2-1; clone_size: -; d_call: -; v_call: TRBV4-1
cdr3_aa: CATSRDLAGAASNQPQHF; cdr3_nt: TGTGCCACCAGCAGAGATCTGGCAGGGGCGGCGAGCAATCAGCCCCAGCATTTT; j_call: TRBJ1-5; clone_size: once; d_call: -; v_call: TRBV15
cdr3_aa: CASSLGTGYYGYTF; cdr3_nt: TGTGCCAGCAGCTTGGGGACAGGGTACTATGGCTACACCTTC; j_call: TRBJ1-2; clone_size: few; d_call: TRBD1; v_call: TRBV7-9
cdr3_aa: CASSMSPGHEQFF; cdr3_nt: TGTGCCAGTAGTATGTCCCCGGGGCATGAGCAGTTCTTC; j_call: TRBJ2-1; clone_size: -; d_call: -; v_call: TRBV19
cdr3_aa: CASSPRDRNAAQYF; cdr3_nt: TGCGCCAGCAGCCCCCGGGACAGGAACGCTGCGCAGTACTTC; j_call: TRBJ2-7; clone_size: -; d_call: TRBD1; v_call: TRBV5-1
cdr3_aa: CASSLGVTAGDGYTF; cdr3_nt: TGTGCCAGCAGCTTGGGGGTCACCGCCGGGGATGGCTACACCTTC; j_call: TRBJ1-2; clone_size: large; d_call: -; v_call: TRBV5-5
cdr3_aa: CASSFNRGDYEQYF; cdr3_nt: TGTGCCAGCAGCTTTAATAGGGGGGACTACGAGCAGTACTTC; j_call: TRBJ2-7; clone_size: -; d_call: -; v_call: TRBV7-2
cdr3_aa: CASSFTGTGGYTF; cdr3_nt: TGTGCCAGCAGCTTTACAGGCACGGGCGGCTACACCTTC; j_call: TRBJ1-2; clone_size: -; d_call: -; v_call: TRBV5-5
cdr3_aa: CASSSGQGAFNEKLFF; cdr3_nt: TGTGCCAGCAGTTCGGGACAGGGGGCGTTTAATGAAAAACTGTTTTTT; j_call: TRBJ1-4; clone_size: few; d_call: TRBD1; v_call: TRBV28
cdr3_aa: CASSGRDRAYGTEAFF; cdr3_nt: TGTGCCAGCTCAGGCCGGGACAGGGCTTATGGCACTGAAGCTTTCTTT; j_call: TRBJ1-1; clone_size: -; d_call: TRBD1; v_call: TRBV18
cdr3_aa: CAWSVTQEGYGYTF; cdr3_nt: TGTGCCTGGAGTGTAACCCAGGAGGGCTATGGCTACACCTTC; j_call: TRBJ1-2; clone_size: -; d_call: -; v_call: TRBV30
cdr3_aa: CASSHATGKINSPLHF; cdr3_nt: TGTGCCAGCAGCCACGCGACAGGGAAGATTAATTCACCCCTCCACTTT; j_call: TRBJ1-6; clone_size: once; d_call: TRBD1; v_call: TRBV5-6
cdr3_aa: CASSQEGSDQPQHF; cdr3_nt: TGCGCCAGCAGCCAAGAGGGCAGTGATCAGCCCCAGCATTTT; j_call: TRBJ1-5; clone_size: -; d_call: -; v_call: TRBV4-1
cdr3_aa: CASSPGRAPNIQYF; cdr3_nt: TGTGCCAGCAGCCCCGGGAGGGCCCCCAACATTCAGTACTTC; j_call: TRBJ2-4; clone_size: -; d_call: TRBD2; v_call: TRBV5-4